This T cell receptor beta chain was recovered during a study of cytomegalovirus exposure and HLA in healthy donors. The PCR had 60 Vbeta and 13 Jbeta primers. Authors' methods: As a later analysis found, there were 80 million or so unique TCR beta chains, of which some 10 million were shared. Profiled with immunoSEQ multiplex PCR; TCRdb holds only in-frame clones, not every one. The V and J calls and clone size come from that table; D and trimming were worked out from the DNA. The clone table shows tens of thousands of clones, with the ten largest holding more than 0.95%. In the case of this clone: No antigen is known for it.

General study findings and limits: Presence/absence analyses assumed roughly uniform sequencing depth across donors, which may not hold. Highly shared variants forming one cluster were likely a sequencing artifact. Researchers reported in a later analysis that a missense DCLRE1C variant was tied to TCR beta V- and J-gene trimming.

V lost 10 bases to trimming and J lost 5 bases, with 12 bases between them. There are 11 residues in the CDR3. The germline V gene encodes CDR1 LNHDA and CDR2 SQIVND (reference sequence). The origin of this receptor is a woman aged 40 to 49 in good health and CMV-seronegative. The chain joins TRBV19 to TRBJ2-7, with a weak D call TRBD1 (5 bases). The sequenced sample was PBMCs. The CDR3 nucleotides read TGTGCCACAGGGCTAGGGAACGAGCAGTACTTC. Its protein is CATGLGNEQYF. Combining the CDR3 with reference TRBV19 and TRBJ2-7 gives the whole variable domain DGGITQSPKYLFRKEGQNVTLSCEQNLNHDAMYWYRQDPGQGLRLIYYSQIVNDFQKGDIAEGYSVSREKKESFPLTVTSAQKNPTAFYLCATGLGNEQYFGPGTRLTVT.